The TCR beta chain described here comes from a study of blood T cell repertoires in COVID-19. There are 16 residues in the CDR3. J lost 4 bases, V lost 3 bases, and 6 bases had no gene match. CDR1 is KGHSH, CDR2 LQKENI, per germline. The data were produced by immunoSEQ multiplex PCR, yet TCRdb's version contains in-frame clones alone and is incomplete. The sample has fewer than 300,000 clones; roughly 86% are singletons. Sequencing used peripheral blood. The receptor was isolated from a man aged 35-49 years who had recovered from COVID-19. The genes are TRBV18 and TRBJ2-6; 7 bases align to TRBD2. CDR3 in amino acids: CASSPGGTSGANVLTF. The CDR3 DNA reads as TGTGCCAGCTCACCGGGGGGGACCTCCGGGGCCAACGTCCTGACTTTC.